Detailed here is one T cell receptor beta chain. Trimming left V 2 bases short and J 5 bases short, with 12 bases between. Germline loops: CDR1 SGHAT, CDR2 FQNNGV. CDR3 size: 14 residues. The sample originates from a study of OX40 agonist ivuxolimab in advanced cancers. For the study at large: About 42% of patients had received prior checkpoint inhibitor therapy.

TCRdb keeps only in-frame clones here, not all; method: immunoSEQ multiplex PCR. The profile shows 60,000 to 70,000 clones, 87% of them singletons. The chain carries TRBV11-2 and TRBJ1-1; the D is unclear. The TCR sequence derives from an adult with an advanced solid tumor such as melanoma, head and neck, liver or kidney cancer. Source: CD4+ or CD8+ T cells sorted from blood, taken in a trial of the OX40 agonist ivuxolimab. As DNA, the CDR3 is TGTGCCAGCAGCTTAAAGGTAGGGTGGACTGAAGCTTTCTTT. Translation: CASSLKVGWTEAFF.